Presented here are 22 T cell receptor beta chains from one specimen sequenced in a study of T cell responses to AZD1222 COVID-19 vaccine. The protocol was immunoSEQ multiplex PCR, while the TCRdb copy is restricted to in-frame clones and leaves out a portion. The table shows about 120,000 clones, with 85% to 90% occurring only once. The sample here was peripheral blood, taken on day 0 of AZD1222 vaccination. These receptor sequences come from an adult in good health.

This chain joins TRBV11-3 and TRBJ2-7; maybe TRBD1 (6 bases). Per the germline V gene, CDR1 is SGHNT and CDR2 is YENEEA. Trimming pared 5 bases from V and 0 bases from J, leaving 14 bases between. The CDR3 spans 15 residues. The CDR3 region is CASSIAQGPSYEQYF. In nucleotides, the CDR3 is TGTGCCAGCAGCATCGCTCAGGGGCCCTCCTACGAGCAGTACTTC.

The chain couples TRBV3-1 (or the pseudogene TRBV3-2) to TRBJ1-6; no definite D call. The ends were cut back, 5 bases at V and 7 bases at J, with 15 bases in the middle. Germline V gene data show CDR1 as LGHDT and CDR2 as YNNKEL (reference sequence). CDR3 length: 15 amino acids. The CDR3 region is CASSGSPGPNSPLHF. CDR3 coding DNA: TGTGCCAGCAGCGGCAGCCCGGGCCCCAATTCACCCCTCCACTTT.

The chain employs TRBV27 and TRBJ1-5; D ambiguous. The CDR3 spans 13 residues. V was pared by 1 base and J by 7 bases, with 8 bases between. Germline V gene lookup returns CDR1 MNHEY and CDR2 SMNVEV (reference sequence). CDR3 nucleotides: TGTGCCAGCAGTTTATTGAGTGGACAGCCCCAGCATTTT. Translating gives CASSLLSGQPQHF.

The gene calls are TRBV23-1 and TRBJ1-5; perhaps TRBD1 as D (6 bases). TRBV23-1 is given ORF status, its function remaining uncertain. This CDR3 contains 17 residues. V was trimmed by 0 bases and J by 1 base, leaving 13 bases between them. The CDR3 is CASSQSGQRESNQPQHF. CDR3 in DNA: TGCGCCAGCAGTCAATCGGGACAACGGGAAAGCAATCAGCCCCAGCATTTT.

The V and J genes are TRBV15 and TRBJ1-1, with unresolved D. V was clipped by 0 bases and J by 4 bases, with 12 bases between them. Looked up from germline, CDR1 is LNHNV and CDR2 is YYDKDF (reference sequence). The CDR3 length is 15 residues. Here the CDR3 reads CATSRDFVVGTEAFF. DNA of the CDR3: TGTGCCACCAGCAGAGATTTCGTAGTGGGCACTGAAGCTTTCTTT.

This clone was observed a handful of times. V usage is TRBV12-3 or TRBV12-4 and J usage is TRBJ2-3; tentative D call: TRBD1 (5 bases). V was trimmed by 3 bases and J by 4 bases, leaving 5 bases between them. The CDR3 loop spans 12 amino acids. CDR3 DNA: TGTGCCAGCAGTTTCAGGGCAGATACGCAGTATTTT. Amino acid sequence: CASSFRADTQYF.

The chain couples TRBV7-8 to TRBJ2-1; TRBD2 aligns across 15 bases. CDR1 SGHVS and CDR2 FQNEAQ come from the germline V gene. V lost 3 bases to trimming and J lost 8 bases; unmatched junction nucleotides: 5. The CDR3 sequence is 16 residues long. CDR3 sequence (DNA): TGTGCCAGCAGCTTCAGGACTAGCGGGGGGGTGGATGAGCAGTTCTTC. Amino acid sequence: CASSFRTSGGVDEQFF.

The chain recombines TRBV5-6 with TRBJ1-6; 10 bases are shared with TRBD1. Losses at the gene ends were 2 bases for V and 10 bases for J; bases not matched to a gene: 6. CDR1 is SGHDT, CDR2 YYEEEE, per germline. The CDR3 is 15 residues long. The CDR3, as DNA: TGTGCCAGCAGCTTTTTGGGGACAGGGGAATCACCCCTCCACTTT. Protein sequence: CASSFLGTGESPLHF.

In its sample, this clone was seen a few times. The chain links TRBV7-3 to TRBJ2-3; the D call may be TRBD1 or TRBD2 (5 bases each). CDR1 is SGHTA, CDR2 FQGTGA, per germline. V lost 4 bases and J lost 4, with 15 bases in between. The CDR3 consists of 15 residues. The CDR3 is CASSYEWDPADTQYF. As DNA, the CDR3 is TGTGCCAGCAGCTATGAATGGGACCCGGCAGATACGCAGTATTTT. Variable domain in full (rest from reference TRBV7-3 and TRBJ2-3): GAGVSQTPSNKVTEKGKYVELRCDPISGHTALYWYRQSLGQGPEFLIYFQGTGAADDSGLPNDRFFAVRPEGSVSTLKIQRTERGDSAVYLCASSYEWDPADTQYFGPGTRLTVL.

The rearrangement uses TRBV19 and TRBJ1-4; D gene ambiguous. The CDR3 contains 14 residues. CDR1 and CDR2 from the germline V gene are LNHDA and SQIVND (reference sequence). Trimming left V 7 bases short and J 7 bases short, with 16 bases between. The CDR3 here is CASMGKRSGEKLFF. The CDR3 nucleotides read TGTGCCAGTATGGGGAAACGGAGCGGTGAAAAACTGTTTTTT. The full variable domain, in which reference TRBV19 and TRBJ1-4 provide the parts outside the CDR3, is DGGITQSPKYLFRKEGQNVTLSCEQNLNHDAMYWYRQDPGQGLRLIYYSQIVNDFQKGDIAEGYSVSREKKESFPLTVTSAQKNPTAFYLCASMGKRSGEKLFFGSGTQLSVL.

This chain links TRBV6-6 with TRBJ2-1, with 10 bases that match TRBD2. Germline CDR1 MNHNY, CDR2 SVGAGI (reference sequence). The trim removed 2 bases at V and 8 bases at J, leaving 6 bases unmatched. This CDR3 comprises 15 residues. The CDR3 is CASSYIAGGLDEQFF. The CDR3, as DNA: TGTGCCAGCAGTTACATAGCGGGGGGACTGGATGAGCAGTTCTTC.

V and J are TRBV18 and TRBJ1-1; D unresolved. Germline V gives CDR1 KGHSH, CDR2 LQKENI. V dropped 0 bases and J dropped 4 bases, with 9 bases sitting between them. The CDR3 contains 14 residues. The CDR3 nucleotides read TGTGCCAGCTCACCACCCGGGGTCTCCACTGAAGCTTTCTTT. Translating it yields CASSPPGVSTEAFF.

This clone was seen just once. The V call is TRBV7-9, the J call TRBJ1-6; D might be TRBD1 (5 bases). Looked up from germline, CDR1 is SEHNR and CDR2 is FQNEAQ (reference sequence). This CDR3 has 17 amino acids. The V gene lost 4 bases and the J gene lost 7 bases, with 20 bases spanning the gap. The CDR3: CASSSDLVWGGNSPLHF. Written as DNA, the CDR3 is TGTGCCAGCAGCTCCGATTTAGTCTGGGGCGGCAATTCACCCCTCCACTTT.

V is TRBV7-2 and J is TRBJ1-2; a possible D gene is TRBD1 (6 bases). CDR3 length: 13 residues. Looked up from germline, CDR1 is SGHTA and CDR2 is FQGNSA. V lost 4 bases and J 8 bases, leaving 14 bases between the germline ends. The DNA of the CDR3 is TGTGCCAGCAGCTCGAAGGGGGGTTCGGGCTACACCTTC. It codes for CASSSKGGSGYTF.

This chain links TRBV7-3 with TRBJ2-3, with TRBD2 matching 8 bases. The germline CDR1 and CDR2 sequences are SGHTA and FQGTGA. This CDR3 contains 16 residues. V shed 5 bases and J 2 bases; nucleotides not matched to a gene: 9. The CDR3 here is CASSITGGAFTDTQYF. The CDR3 DNA is TGTGCCAGCAGCATCACCGGGGGGGCTTTCACAGATACGCAGTATTTT.

In this sample, this clone turned up once. The chain combines TRBV10-2 with TRBJ1-5; 9 positions match TRBD1. This CDR3 contains 14 residues. Per the germline V gene, CDR1 is WSHSY and CDR2 is SAAADI. V lost 6 bases, J lost 7 bases, and 7 bases stayed unmatched. This CDR3 reads CASSSDRGGQPQHF. The CDR3 DNA reads TGCGCCAGCAGCTCCGACAGGGGGGGACAGCCCCAGCATTTT.

The chain's CDR3 is CASKSGQSSDTQYF. The CDR3 region has the DNA TGTGCCAGCAAATCCGGACAGAGCTCAGATACGCAGTATTTT. The rearrangement links TRBV6-4 to TRBJ2-3; D possibly corresponds to TRBD1 (6 bases). The CDR3 consists of 14 residues. V lost 7 bases and J 4 bases, leaving 15 bases between the germline ends. From germline, CDR1 is MRHNA and CDR2 SNTAGT.

This clone has a single count. This chain links TRBV9 with TRBJ1-4; D is unclear. Trimming removed 2 bases from V and 6 bases from J, with 11 bases in between. CDR3 length equals 14 residues. The germline V gene encodes CDR1 SGDLS and CDR2 YYNGEE. The CDR3 loop is CASSVDDWDEKLFF. The DNA of the CDR3 is TGTGCCAGCAGCGTGGACGACTGGGATGAAAAACTGTTTTTT.

The CDR3 DNA reads TGTGCCAGCAGTTCATTGATTCGGGACAGGGCGTATGGCTACACCTTC. It yields the protein CASSSLIRDRAYGYTF. The V gene is TRBV27, the J gene TRBJ1-2; 9 positions match TRBD1. Germline trimming cut 4 bases from V and 5 bases from J; bases unmatched to any gene: 11. This CDR3 comprises 16 residues. In germline, CDR1 is MNHEY, CDR2 SMNVEV (reference sequence).

The chain combines TRBV7-9 with TRBJ1-2; D is undetermined. There are 13 residues in the CDR3. V shed 2 bases and J shed 5 bases, with 9 bases lying between them. CDR1 SEHNR and CDR2 FQNEAQ come from the germline V gene (reference sequence). The CDR3: CASSLSFSYGYTF. Written as DNA, the CDR3 is TGTGCCAGCAGCTTAAGCTTCTCTTATGGCTACACCTTC.

The rearrangement joins TRBV6-2 or TRBV6-3 to TRBJ2-2; D is perhaps TRBD2 (6 bases). The V and J ends lost 0 bases and 6 bases respectively, with 11 bases between them. The germline V gene encodes CDR1 MNHEY and CDR2 SVGEGT. The CDR3 spans 15 residues. The CDR3 protein is CASSYSGLPPGELFF. The CDR3 DNA sequence: TGTGCCAGCAGTTACTCGGGACTCCCACCCGGGGAGCTGTTTTTT.

This clone appeared a single time. This chain links TRBV5-1 with TRBJ1-1, with 7 bases matching TRBD1. This CDR3 comprises 14 residues. Germline values: CDR1 SGHRS, CDR2 YFSETQ. V was clipped by 4 bases and J by 7 bases; unmatched bases: 10. The CDR3 bases are TGCGCCAGCAGCATGAGACCACAGGGGAGTGAAGCTTTCTTT. Translating gives CASSMRPQGSEAFF.